The present TCR beta chain was sequenced within a study of blood T cell repertoires in COVID-19. The wider study: The cDNA or gDNA used as material had been derived from T cells, B-cell-depleted T cells, or PBMCs.

The data were produced by immunoSEQ multiplex PCR, yet TCRdb's version contains in-frame clones alone and is incomplete. The sample carries about 120,000 clones, more than 80% recorded once. V was pared by 6 bases and J by 7 bases, with 17 bases between. The germline gives CDR1 SGHDT, CDR2 YYEEEE. The CDR3 is 14 residues long. The gene calls are TRBV5-6 and TRBJ1-5, with a tentative D call TRBD1 (6 bases). The source is a man aged 65 to 79 with active or convalescent COVID-19. The specimen sequenced was peripheral blood. The DNA of the CDR3 is TGTGCCAGCACCCTCAGTGGGGGCGAGCAGCCCCAGCATTTT. It yields the protein CASTLSGGEQPQHF. Based on the CDR3 plus reference TRBV5-6 and TRBJ1-5, the full variable domain is DAGVTQSPTHLIKTRGQQVTLRCSPKSGHDTVSWYQQALGQGPQFIFQYYEEEERQRGNFPDRFSGHQFPNYSSELNVNALLLGDSALYLCASTLSGGEQPQHFGDGTRLSIL.